These 5 T cell receptor beta chains were all obtained from the same sample, sequenced in a study of T cells in Graves' hyperthyroidism and ophthalmopathy. RNA transcripts provided the source from which TCR beta CDR3 regions were amplified. During a first-round RT-PCR of the TCR CDR3, the HTBI primer set was used. TCRdb re-derived calls from the multiplex PCR reads in MiXCR, one entry per CDR3 protein. The table has roughly 720,000 distinct CDR3 sequences, around 15% seen once. Material for sequencing was blood. The receptors were gathered from a man aged 50 to 60 with Graves' hyperthyroidism.

The chain combines TRBV12-3 or TRBV12-4 with TRBJ2-1, with a weak D call TRBD2 (5 bases). This CDR3 region has 17 residues. The V end lost 3 bases, the J end lost 0 bases, and 15 bases lay between the germline ends. The CDR3 DNA is TGTGCCAGCAGTTTGGACTTTTTGACAAGCTCCTACAATGAGCAGTTCTTC. Translating gives CASSLDFLTSSYNEQFF.

The chain has TRBV13 and TRBJ1-5, with D possibly TRBD1 on 5 matching bases. With 2 bases removed from V and 4 bases from J, the gap between germline ends came to 12 bases. Germline-derived CDR1 and CDR2 are PRHDT and FYEKMQ (reference sequence). The CDR3 contains 15 residues. CDR3 bases: TGTGCCAGCAGCTTACGGGGGATAGGGAATCAGCCCCAGCATTTT. Amino acids: CASSLRGIGNQPQHF.

There are many counts of this clonotype. This chain uses TRBV27 with TRBJ1-5; D is perhaps TRBD1 (6 bases). The CDR3 has 14 amino acids. V lost 5 bases to trimming and J lost 2 bases, with 10 bases between them. The germline CDR1 and CDR2 sequences are MNHEY and SMNVEV (reference sequence). Here the CDR3 reads CASSPGAGNQPQHF. CDR3 nucleotide sequence: TGTGCCAGCAGTCCAGGGGCAGGCAATCAGCCCCAGCATTTT.

This clonotype was counted at least ten times. The chain is built from TRBV12-3 or TRBV12-4 and TRBJ1-1; D remains ambiguous. This CDR3 spans 13 amino acids. Trimming pared 6 bases from V and 0 bases from J, leaving 8 bases between. The CDR3, as DNA: TGTGCCAGCAGACTACACCTGAACACTGAAGCTTTCTTT. Amino acid sequence: CASRLHLNTEAFF.

This clonotype was seen repeatedly, ten times or more. The V gene is TRBV7-3, the J gene TRBJ2-1; TRBD2 matches 7 bases. V lost 2 bases, J lost 6 bases, and 7 bases stayed unmatched. This CDR3 is built from 15 residues. Germline lookup yields CDR1 SGHTA and CDR2 FQGTGA. The CDR3 region has the DNA TGTGCCAGCAGCTTATGGCCAGCGGGGACCAATGAGCAGTTCTTC. It translates to CASSLWPAGTNEQFF.